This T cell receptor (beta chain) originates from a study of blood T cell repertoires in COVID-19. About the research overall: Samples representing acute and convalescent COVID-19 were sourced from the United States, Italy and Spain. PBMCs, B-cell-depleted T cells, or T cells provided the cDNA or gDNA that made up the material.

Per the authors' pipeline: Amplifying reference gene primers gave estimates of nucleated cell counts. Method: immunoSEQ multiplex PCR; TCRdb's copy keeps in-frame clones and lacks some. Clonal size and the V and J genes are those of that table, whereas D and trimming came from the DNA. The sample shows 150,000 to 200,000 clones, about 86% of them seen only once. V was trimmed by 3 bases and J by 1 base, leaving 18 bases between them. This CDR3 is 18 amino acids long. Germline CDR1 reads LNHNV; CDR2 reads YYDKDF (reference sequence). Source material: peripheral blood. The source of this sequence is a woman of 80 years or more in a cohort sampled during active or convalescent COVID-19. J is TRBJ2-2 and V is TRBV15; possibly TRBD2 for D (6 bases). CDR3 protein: CATSSRGLSNENTGELFF. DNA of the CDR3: TGTGCCACCAGCAGTCGGGGACTTTCTAATGAGAACACCGGGGAGCTGTTTTTT.